This T cell receptor beta chain was recorded in a study of cytomegalovirus exposure and HLA in healthy donors. Both 60 Vbeta primers and 13 Jbeta primers went into the PCR. The protocol was immunoSEQ multiplex PCR, while the TCRdb copy is restricted to in-frame clones and leaves out a portion. The sample holds 50,000 to 60,000 clones; about three quarters are singletons and the top ten take 2.5% to 3%. Germline V lookup: CDR1 KGHSH, CDR2 LQKENI. The V and J ends lost 2 bases and 6 bases respectively, with 10 bases between them. The CDR3 loop spans 14 amino acids. Findings of the study overall: Among the CMV-associated chains, three were confirmed in vitro as specific for CMV antigens. Sequencing artifact likely explains a cluster of highly shared sequence variants.

The table lists this clone with a count of one. The antigen remains undetermined. This chain connects TRBV18 to TRBJ2-2; D not certain. Specimen: PBMCs. This TCR came from a woman aged 40 to 50 in good health and CMV-seropositive. CDR3 sequence: CASSPNLSPGELFF. The DNA of the CDR3 is TGTGCCAGCTCACCAAATCTAAGTCCCGGGGAGCTGTTTTTT.